A single sample gave rise to the 9 T cell receptor beta chains below, sequenced in a study of beta chain features in type 1 diabetes. As every portion of the isolated RNA was reverse transcribed, the sequencing read expressed TCRB transcripts. Generated by immunoSEQ multiplex PCR, the TCRdb table keeps only in-frame clones and is missing some. The table shows roughly 610,000 clones, with roughly a sixth occurring only once. The sample consisted of naive CD4+ T cells from blood. These receptor sequences come from a young man in good health.

The rearrangement uses TRBV5-1 and TRBJ1-4, with TRBD1 matching 7 bases. This CDR3 is built from 15 residues. The V gene end was trimmed by 2 bases and the J gene end by 8 bases; junction bases not matched to a gene: 9. Germline CDR1 SGHRS, CDR2 YFSETQ. This CDR3 is CASSFRRDRDEKLFF. The CDR3 DNA follows: TGCGCCAGCAGCTTTAGGAGAGACAGGGACGAAAAACTGTTTTTT. Complete variable domain (other parts from reference TRBV5-1 and TRBJ1-4): KAGVTQTPRYLIKTRGQQVTLSCSPISGHRSVSWYQQTPGQGLQFLFEYFSETQRNKGNFPGRFSGRQFSNSRSEMNVSTLELGDSALYLCASSFRRDRDEKLFFGSGTQLSVL.

This clone was detected many times. V is TRBV14 and J is TRBJ2-1, with D maybe TRBD1 (5 bases). Germline V gene lookup returns CDR1 SGHDN and CDR2 FVKESK. The CDR3 length is 16 residues. Trimming took 0 bases from V and 4 from J, leaving 13 bases between them. The CDR3 protein is CASSQDPGRVYNEQFF. The CDR3 DNA reads as TGTGCCAGCAGCCAAGATCCAGGCAGGGTTTACAATGAGCAGTTCTTC.

The chain employs TRBV27 and TRBJ1-1; D gene uncertain. The CDR3 extends over 14 amino acids. The germline V gene has CDR1 MNHEY and CDR2 SMNVEV (reference sequence). V was cut by 5 bases and J by 4 bases, with 14 bases left in between. In DNA, the CDR3 is TGTGCCAGCAGTAAGACCCGACGGGGCACTGAAGCTTTCTTT. It is translated as CASSKTRRGTEAFF.

This clone was detected only a few times. The chain recombines TRBV28 with TRBJ1-1, with D unresolved. This CDR3 has 15 amino acids. The germline CDR1 and CDR2 sequences are MDHEN and SYDVKM. Trimming removed 6 bases at V and 6 bases at J, with 20 bases between. The CDR3 reads CASSDTRTMPPEAFF. CDR3 bases: TGTGCCAGCAGCGATACGCGGACCATGCCTCCTGAAGCTTTCTTT.

This clone appeared a few times. J is TRBJ2-3 and V is TRBV7-2; possible D gene TRBD2, 6 bases. Between the trimmed V and J ends, which lost 1 base and 2 bases, there was a span of 16 bases. Germline V gene data show CDR1 as SGHTA and CDR2 as FQGNSA. The CDR3 contains 17 residues. The CDR3 sequence is CASSLGGLLSHTDTQYF. For the CDR3, the DNA is TGTGCCAGCAGCTTAGGCGGACTATTATCCCACACAGATACGCAGTATTTT. The full variable domain, in which reference TRBV7-2 and TRBJ2-3 provide the parts outside the CDR3, is GAGVSQSPSNKVTEKGKDVELRCDPISGHTALYWYRQSLGQGLEFLIYFQGNSAPDKSGLPSDRFSAERTGGSVSTLTIQRTQQEDSAVYLCASSLGGLLSHTDTQYFGPGTRLTVL.

The chain couples TRBV28 to TRBJ2-5; 11 nucleotides line up with TRBD2. Germline V CDR1 and CDR2: MDHEN, SYDVKM. This CDR3 is 13 amino acids long. The V and J ends lost 7 bases and 5 bases, in that order; junction bases with no gene match: 3. CDR3 sequence: CASNSGRVETQYF. In DNA, the CDR3 is TGTGCCAGCAATAGCGGGAGGGTCGAGACCCAGTACTTC.

The chain uses TRBV4-2 and TRBJ1-5; 9 positions match TRBD1. Germline values: CDR1 LGHNA, CDR2 YNFKEQ. This CDR3 has 14 amino acids. V lost 8 bases, J lost 3 bases, and 5 bases stayed unmatched. This chain's CDR3 is CASSTGGNNQPQHF. The CDR3 region has the DNA TGTGCCAGCTCGACAGGGGGGAACAATCAGCCCCAGCATTTT.

The rearrangement links TRBV27 to TRBJ2-7; 14 bases agree with TRBD2. J lost 0 bases, V lost 3 bases, and 10 bases had no gene match. CDR1 and CDR2 from the germline V gene are MNHEY and SMNVEV (reference sequence). CDR3 length: 19 amino acids. The CDR3 here is CASSFPPGLAGVYSYEQYF. The DNA for the CDR3 is TGTGCCAGCAGTTTCCCTCCGGGACTAGCGGGAGTCTACTCCTACGAGCAGTACTTC.

The rearrangement uses TRBV28 and TRBJ2-7; D may be TRBD1 or TRBD2 (5 bases each). The CDR3 consists of 11 residues. The germline CDR1 and CDR2 sequences are MDHEN and SYDVKM. DNA of the CDR3: TGTACCTCCGGGACGGCTTACGAGCAGTACTTC. Its protein is CTSGTAYEQYF.